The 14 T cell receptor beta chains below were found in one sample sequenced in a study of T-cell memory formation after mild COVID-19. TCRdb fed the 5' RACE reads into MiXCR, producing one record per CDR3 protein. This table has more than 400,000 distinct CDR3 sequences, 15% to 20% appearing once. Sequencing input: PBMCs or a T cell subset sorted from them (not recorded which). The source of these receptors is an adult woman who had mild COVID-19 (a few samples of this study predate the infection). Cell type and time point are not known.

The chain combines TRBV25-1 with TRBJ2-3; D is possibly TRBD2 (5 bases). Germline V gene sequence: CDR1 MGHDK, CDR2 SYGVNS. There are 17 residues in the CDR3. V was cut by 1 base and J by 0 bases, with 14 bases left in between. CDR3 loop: CASSEFRTLLSTDTQYF. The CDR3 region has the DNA TGTGCCAGCAGTGAATTTAGGACTCTACTTAGCACAGATACGCAGTATTTT.

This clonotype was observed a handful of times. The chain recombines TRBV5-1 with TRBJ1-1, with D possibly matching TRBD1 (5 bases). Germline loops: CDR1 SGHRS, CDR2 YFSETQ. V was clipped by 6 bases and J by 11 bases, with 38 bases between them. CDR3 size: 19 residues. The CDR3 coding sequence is TGCGCCAGCACCCAATCCCCACAGGTTGTAAGACCCGCGACAAAATCGGCTTTCTTT. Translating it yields CASTQSPQVVRPATKSAFF.

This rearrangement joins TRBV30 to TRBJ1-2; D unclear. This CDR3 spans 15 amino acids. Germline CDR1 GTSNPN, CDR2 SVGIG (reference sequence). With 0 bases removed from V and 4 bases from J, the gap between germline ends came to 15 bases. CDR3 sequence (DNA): TGTGCCTGGAGTGTACTTGGGATAACACCCTATGGCTACACCTTC. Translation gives CAWSVLGITPYGYTF.

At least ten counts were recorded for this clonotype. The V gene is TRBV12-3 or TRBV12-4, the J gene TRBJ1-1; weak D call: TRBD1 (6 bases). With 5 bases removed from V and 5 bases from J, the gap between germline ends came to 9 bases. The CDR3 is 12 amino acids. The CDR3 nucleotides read TGTGCCAGCAGTGACAGGTTTACTGAAGCTTTCTTT. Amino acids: CASSDRFTEAFF.

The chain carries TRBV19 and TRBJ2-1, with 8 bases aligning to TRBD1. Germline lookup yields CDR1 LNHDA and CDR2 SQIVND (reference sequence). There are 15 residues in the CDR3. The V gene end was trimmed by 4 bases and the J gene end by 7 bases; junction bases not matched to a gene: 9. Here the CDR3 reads CASSTARQGRNEQFF. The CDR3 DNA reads TGTGCCAGTAGTACCGCCCGACAGGGGCGGAATGAGCAGTTCTTC.

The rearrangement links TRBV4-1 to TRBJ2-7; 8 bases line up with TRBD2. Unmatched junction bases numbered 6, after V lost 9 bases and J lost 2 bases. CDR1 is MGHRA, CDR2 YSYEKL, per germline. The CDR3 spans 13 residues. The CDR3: CARNRGGPYEQYF. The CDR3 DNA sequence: TGCGCCAGGAATCGGGGGGGACCCTACGAGCAGTACTTC.

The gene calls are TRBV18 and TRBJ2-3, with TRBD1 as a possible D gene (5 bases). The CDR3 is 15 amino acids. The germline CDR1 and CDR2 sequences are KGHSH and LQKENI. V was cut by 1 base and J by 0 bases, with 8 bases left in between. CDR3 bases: TGTGCCAGCTCACCACAAGGGGCTAGCACAGATACGCAGTATTTT. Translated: CASSPQGASTDTQYF.

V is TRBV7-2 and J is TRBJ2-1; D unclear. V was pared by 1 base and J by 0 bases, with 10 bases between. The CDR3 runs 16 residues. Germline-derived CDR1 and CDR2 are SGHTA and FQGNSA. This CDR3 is CASSLVAASSYNEQFF. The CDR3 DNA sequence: TGTGCCAGCAGCTTAGTTGCGGCCAGCTCCTACAATGAGCAGTTCTTC.

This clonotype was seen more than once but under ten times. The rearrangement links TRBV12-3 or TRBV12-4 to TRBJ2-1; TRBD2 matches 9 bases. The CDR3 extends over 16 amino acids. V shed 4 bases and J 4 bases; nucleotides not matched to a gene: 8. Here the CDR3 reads CASSSLAGPSYNEQFF. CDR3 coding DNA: TGTGCCAGCAGTTCCCTAGCGGGACCCTCTTACAATGAGCAGTTCTTC.

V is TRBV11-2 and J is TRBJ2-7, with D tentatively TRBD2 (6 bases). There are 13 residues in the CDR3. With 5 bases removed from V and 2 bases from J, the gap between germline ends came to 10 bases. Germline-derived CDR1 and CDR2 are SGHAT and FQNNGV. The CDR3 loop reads CASSPGGTYEQYF. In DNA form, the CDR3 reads TGTGCCAGCAGCCCCGGGGGTACCTACGAGCAGTACTTC.

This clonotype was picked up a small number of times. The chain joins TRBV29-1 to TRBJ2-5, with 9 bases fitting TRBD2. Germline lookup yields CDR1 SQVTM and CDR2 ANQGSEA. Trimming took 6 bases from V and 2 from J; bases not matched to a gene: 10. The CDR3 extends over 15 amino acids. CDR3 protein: CSVTSSGIRQETQYF. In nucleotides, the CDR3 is TGCAGCGTGACCTCTAGCGGGATTAGACAAGAGACCCAGTACTTC.

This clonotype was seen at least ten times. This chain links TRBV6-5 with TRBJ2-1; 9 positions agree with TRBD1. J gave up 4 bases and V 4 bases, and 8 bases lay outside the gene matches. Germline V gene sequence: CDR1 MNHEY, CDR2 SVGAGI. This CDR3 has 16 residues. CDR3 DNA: TGTGCCAGCAGTTTTCTGTTCGGGACAGGGTACAATGAGCAGTTCTTC. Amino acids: CASSFLFGTGYNEQFF.

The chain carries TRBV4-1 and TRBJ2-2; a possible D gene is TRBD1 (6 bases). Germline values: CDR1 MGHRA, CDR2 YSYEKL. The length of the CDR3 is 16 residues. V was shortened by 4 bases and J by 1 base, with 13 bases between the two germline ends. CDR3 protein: CASSPRDTQNTGELFF. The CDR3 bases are TGCGCCAGCAGCCCCCGGGACACCCAGAACACCGGGGAGCTGTTTTTT.

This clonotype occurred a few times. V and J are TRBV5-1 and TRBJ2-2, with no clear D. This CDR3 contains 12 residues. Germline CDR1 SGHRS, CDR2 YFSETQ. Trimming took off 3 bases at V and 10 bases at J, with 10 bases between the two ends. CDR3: CASSSNSAELFF. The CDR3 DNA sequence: TGCGCCAGCAGCTCGAACTCCGCGGAGCTGTTTTTT.